This T cell receptor beta chain was recorded in a study of blood T cell repertoires in COVID-19. Study information: Sites in the United States, Italy and Spain provided acute and convalescent COVID-19 samples. Sample material is recorded as cDNA or gDNA derived from T cells, B-cell-depleted T cells, or PBMCs.

Germline loops: CDR1 LGHNA, CDR2 YNFKEQ. The CDR3 length is 13 residues. V was clipped by 7 bases and J by 0 bases, with 7 bases between them. As originally analysed: Nucleated cell counts were estimated from reference gene primer amplification. Profiled with immunoSEQ multiplex PCR; TCRdb holds only in-frame clones, not every one. The V and J calls and clone size are taken from that table; D and trimming were inferred from the DNA. This table has 200,000 to 250,000 clones, about 90% appearing once. The chain carries TRBV4-2 and TRBJ1-3; D ambiguous. Source material: peripheral blood. The receptor comes from a man aged 55 to 70 with COVID-19, enrolled during active disease. The CDR3, as DNA: TGTGCCAGCAAAGTGAGCTCTGGAAACACCATATATTTT. This codes for CASKVSSGNTIYF.